This T cell receptor beta chain derives from a study of CD8 T cells in ankylosing spondylitis. General study results and limits: Ankylosing spondylitis blood appeared to be characterized by a TCR beta motif of several highly homologous variants. Certain motif variants had earlier appeared in reactive arthritis synovial fluid and blood. Clones linked to the disease showed a CD8+ phenotype. They occurred at relatively low frequencies in peripheral blood.

Quantitative 5'-RACE was performed with molecular barcodes, and it yielded the TCR beta libraries. Each CDR3 protein is one row after TCRdb ran MiXCR on the 5' RACE reads. The table includes about 840,000 distinct CDR3 sequences, roughly 12% detected once. This clonotype was detected only a few times. No antigen is known for it. Trimming took 5 bases from V and 4 from J; bases not matched to a gene: 14. The CDR3 totals 16 residues. The germline gives CDR1 SGHTA, CDR2 FQGNSA. What was sequenced was blood, either unsorted or a sorted T cell fraction (not recorded which). The sequence came from a male donor with ankylosing spondylitis. The rearrangement joins TRBV7-2 to TRBJ2-7; 7 bases match TRBD2. CDR3 coding DNA: TGTGCCAGCAGCCGAATTGGGGGGGAATACAGGTACGAGCAGTACTTC. Translated: CASSRIGGEYRYEQYF.